This TCR beta chain was recorded in a study of siplizumab effects on memory and regulatory T cells (dated by TCRdb to about 2019). In the study overall: The study looked at the effect of siplizumab, an anti-CD2 antibody, on alloreactive T-cell subsets in allogeneic mixed lymphocyte reactions made from human PBMCs. Overall study outcomes, separate from this receptor: No functional confirmation was obtained for the suppressive function of proliferating Tregs from siplizumab cultures. For roughly 80-97% of proliferating CD4+ or CD8+ clones, no naive or memory phenotype could be assigned. Because sequences below about 10^-5 frequency were poorly captured, only a minor fraction of alloreactive clones could be mapped to unstimulated subsets. Compared with memory T cells, unstimulated naive T cells appeared more diverse, and naive cells seemed to make a substantial contribution to the alloresponse. The cumulative frequency of alloreactive sequences that could be traced back to unstimulated CD4+ memory T cells was significantly reduced by siplizumab. Among mappable alloreactive CD4+ clones, the Treg-derived fraction averaged approximately 72% with siplizumab versus about 27% in control reactions.

Libraries were constructed by the immunoSEQ multiplex PCR assay. Each sample had some 96,000 TCR templates assayed by the deep sequencing platform. Genomic DNA extracted from sorted T cells was used for TCRbeta CDR3 sequencing. Per the source publication's procedure: Clonal analysis of TCRbeta CDR3 data was done in the R programming language. Alloreactive CD4+ and CD8+ clones were identified by comparing unstimulated samples to CFSE-low samples taken after the reaction. Alloreactive CD4+ clones were assigned to regulatory or non-regulatory origin by matching sequences to sorted unstimulated Treg and non-Treg repertoires. Imported from immuneACCESS, the table was reduced by TCRdb to in-frame sequences with V and J called. These copies leave out some clones; in studies compared against another copy, an unresolved V gene accounts for under half, and the cause of the remainder is not known. V, J and clone size reflect that table, while D and trimming were determined from the DNA. Here the sample has tens of thousands of clones; roughly 94% occur a single time. Of the sample, around 0.3% is held by the ten largest clones.

A remark on this clone: Its antigen is not yet known. There are no base qualities to consult, and no much larger clone falls within one base.

Measured from the cysteine to the phenylalanine, the CDR3 is 14 residues long. Just CDR3 DNA is preserved here, 42 bases in frame from base 1. Here V drops 3 bases and J drops 6 bases, and the junction holds 7 bases not matched to any gene. Reading the germline V gene gives CDR1 LGHNT and CDR2 FRNRAP. Sorted unstimulated T cells, along with proliferating T cells recovered from mixed lymphocyte reactions, underwent TCRbeta CDR3 sequencing. Fresh whole blood from under 13 HLA-typed healthy donors was used as the source from which PBMCs were isolated. To map where alloreactive clones came from, unstimulated CD4+ non-regulatory T cells were FACS-sorted.

The sequencing sample was made of non-Treg CD4+ T cells sorted from blood. The label giving this sample's cell subset or site can be read as: FACS-sorted unstimulated CD4+ non-regulatory T cells. This sequence uses TRBV12-5 and TRBJ2-7; 8 of the junction bases match TRBD1. The source is a human donor in good health. The DNA reads TGTGCTAGTGGTTTTGAGCAGGGGGCGATCGAGCAGTACTTC. Its product reads: CASGFEQGAIEQYF.